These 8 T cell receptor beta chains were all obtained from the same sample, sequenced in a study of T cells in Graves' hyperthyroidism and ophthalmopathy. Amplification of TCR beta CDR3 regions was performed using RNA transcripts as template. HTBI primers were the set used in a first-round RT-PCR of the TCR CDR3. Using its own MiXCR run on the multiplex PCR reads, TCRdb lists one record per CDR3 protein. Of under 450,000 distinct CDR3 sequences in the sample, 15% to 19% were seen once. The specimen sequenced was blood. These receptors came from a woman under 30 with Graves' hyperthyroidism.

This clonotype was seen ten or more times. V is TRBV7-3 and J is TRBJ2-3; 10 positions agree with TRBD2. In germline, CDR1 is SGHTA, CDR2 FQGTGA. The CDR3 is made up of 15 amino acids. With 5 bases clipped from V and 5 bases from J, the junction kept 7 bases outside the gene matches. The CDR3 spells CASSPGTSELDTQYF. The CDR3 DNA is TGTGCCAGCAGCCCCGGGACTAGCGAGCTAGATACGCAGTATTTT.

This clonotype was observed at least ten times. The CDR3 nucleotides are TGCGCCAGCAGTGAGGGCGACCCTAGCACAGATACGCAGTATTTT. This gives the protein CASSEGDPSTDTQYF. The chain has TRBV10-1 and TRBJ2-3; D not resolved. V was shortened by 2 bases and J by 0 bases, with 9 bases between the two germline ends. The CDR3 contains 15 residues. Looked up from germline, CDR1 is WNHNN and CDR2 is SYGVQD (reference sequence).

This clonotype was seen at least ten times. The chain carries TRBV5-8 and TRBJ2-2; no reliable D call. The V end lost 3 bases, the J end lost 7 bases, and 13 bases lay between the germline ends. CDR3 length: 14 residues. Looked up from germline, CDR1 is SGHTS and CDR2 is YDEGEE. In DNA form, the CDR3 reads TGTGCCAGCAGCTATACCCTCTCTGGCGGGGAGCTGTTTTTT. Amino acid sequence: CASSYTLSGGELFF.

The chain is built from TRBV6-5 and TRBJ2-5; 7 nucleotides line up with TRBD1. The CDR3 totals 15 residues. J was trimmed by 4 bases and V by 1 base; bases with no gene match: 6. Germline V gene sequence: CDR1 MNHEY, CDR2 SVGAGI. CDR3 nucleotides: TGTGCCAGCAGTTACTTATTGACAGGGTTAGAGACCCAGTACTTC. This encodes CASSYLLTGLETQYF.

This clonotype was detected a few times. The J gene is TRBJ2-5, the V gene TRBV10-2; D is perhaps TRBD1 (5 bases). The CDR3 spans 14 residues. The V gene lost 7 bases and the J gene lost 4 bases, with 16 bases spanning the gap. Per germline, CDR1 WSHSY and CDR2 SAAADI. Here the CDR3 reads CASTDRQTGETQYF. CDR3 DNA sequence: TGCGCCAGCACCGACCGACAGACGGGAGAGACCCAGTACTTC.

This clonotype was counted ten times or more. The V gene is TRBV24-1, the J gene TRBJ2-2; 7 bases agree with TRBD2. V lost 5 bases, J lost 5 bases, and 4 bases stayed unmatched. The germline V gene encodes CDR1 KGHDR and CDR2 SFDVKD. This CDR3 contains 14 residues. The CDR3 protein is CATSAAGTTGELFF. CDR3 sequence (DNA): TGTGCCACCAGTGCAGCGGGAACGACCGGGGAGCTGTTTTTT.

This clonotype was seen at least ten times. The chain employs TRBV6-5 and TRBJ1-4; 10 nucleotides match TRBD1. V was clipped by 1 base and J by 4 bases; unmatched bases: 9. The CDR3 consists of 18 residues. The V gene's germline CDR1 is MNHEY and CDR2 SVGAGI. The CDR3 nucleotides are TGTGCCAGCAGTTACTGGGGGGGGACAGGGGTTTATAATGAAAAACTGTTTTTT. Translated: CASSYWGGTGVYNEKLFF.

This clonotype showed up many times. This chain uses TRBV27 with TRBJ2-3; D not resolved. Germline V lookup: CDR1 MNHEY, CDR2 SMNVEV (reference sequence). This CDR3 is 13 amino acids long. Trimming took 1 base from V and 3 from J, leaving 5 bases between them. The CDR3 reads CASSLWATDTQYF. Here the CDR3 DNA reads TGTGCCAGCAGTTTATGGGCGACAGATACGCAGTATTTT.